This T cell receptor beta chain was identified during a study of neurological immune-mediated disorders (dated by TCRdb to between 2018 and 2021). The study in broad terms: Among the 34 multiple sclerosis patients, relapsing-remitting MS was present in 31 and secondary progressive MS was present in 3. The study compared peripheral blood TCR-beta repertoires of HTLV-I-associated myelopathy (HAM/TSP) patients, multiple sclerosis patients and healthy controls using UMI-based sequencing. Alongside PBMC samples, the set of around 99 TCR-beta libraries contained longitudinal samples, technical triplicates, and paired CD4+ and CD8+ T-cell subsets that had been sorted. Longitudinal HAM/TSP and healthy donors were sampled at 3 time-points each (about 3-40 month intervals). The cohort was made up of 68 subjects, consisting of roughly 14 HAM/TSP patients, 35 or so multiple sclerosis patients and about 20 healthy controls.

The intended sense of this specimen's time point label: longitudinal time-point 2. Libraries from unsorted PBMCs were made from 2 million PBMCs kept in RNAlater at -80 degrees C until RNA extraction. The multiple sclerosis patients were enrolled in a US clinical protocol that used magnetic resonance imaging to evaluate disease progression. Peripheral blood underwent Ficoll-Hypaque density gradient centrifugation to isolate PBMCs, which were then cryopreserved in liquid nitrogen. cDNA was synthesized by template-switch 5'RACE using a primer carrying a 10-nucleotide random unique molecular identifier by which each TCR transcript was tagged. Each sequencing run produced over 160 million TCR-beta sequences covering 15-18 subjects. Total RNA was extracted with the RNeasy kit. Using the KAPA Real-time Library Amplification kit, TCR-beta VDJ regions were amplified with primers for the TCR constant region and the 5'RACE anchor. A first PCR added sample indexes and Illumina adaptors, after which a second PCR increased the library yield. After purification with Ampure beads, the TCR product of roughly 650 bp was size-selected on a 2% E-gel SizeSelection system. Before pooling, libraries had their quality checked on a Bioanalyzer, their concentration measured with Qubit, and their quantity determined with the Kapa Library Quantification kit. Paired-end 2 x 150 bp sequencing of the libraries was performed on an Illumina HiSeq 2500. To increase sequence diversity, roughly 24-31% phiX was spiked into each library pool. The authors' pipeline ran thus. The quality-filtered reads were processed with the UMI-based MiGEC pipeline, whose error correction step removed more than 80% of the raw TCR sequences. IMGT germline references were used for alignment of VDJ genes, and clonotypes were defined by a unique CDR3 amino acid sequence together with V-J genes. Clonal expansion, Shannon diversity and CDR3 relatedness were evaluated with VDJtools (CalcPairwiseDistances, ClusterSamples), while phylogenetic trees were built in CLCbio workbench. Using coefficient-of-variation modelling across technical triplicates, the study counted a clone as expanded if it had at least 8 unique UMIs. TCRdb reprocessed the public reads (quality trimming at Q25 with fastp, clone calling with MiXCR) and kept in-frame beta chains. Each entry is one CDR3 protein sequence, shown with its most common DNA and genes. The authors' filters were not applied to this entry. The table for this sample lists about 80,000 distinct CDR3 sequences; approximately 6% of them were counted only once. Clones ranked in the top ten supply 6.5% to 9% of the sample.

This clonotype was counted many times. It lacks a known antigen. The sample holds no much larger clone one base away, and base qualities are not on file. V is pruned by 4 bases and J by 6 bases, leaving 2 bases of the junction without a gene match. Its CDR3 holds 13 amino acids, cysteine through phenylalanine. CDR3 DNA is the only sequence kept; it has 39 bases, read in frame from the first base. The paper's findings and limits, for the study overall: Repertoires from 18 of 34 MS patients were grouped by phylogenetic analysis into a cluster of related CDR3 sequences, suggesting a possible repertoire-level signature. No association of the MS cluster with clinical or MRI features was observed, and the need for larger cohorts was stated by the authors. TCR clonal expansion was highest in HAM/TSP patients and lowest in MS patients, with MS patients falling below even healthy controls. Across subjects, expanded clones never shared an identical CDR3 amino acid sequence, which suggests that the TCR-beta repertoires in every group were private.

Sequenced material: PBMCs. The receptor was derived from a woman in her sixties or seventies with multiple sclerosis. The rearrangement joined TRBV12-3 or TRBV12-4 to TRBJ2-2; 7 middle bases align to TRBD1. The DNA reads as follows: TGTGCCAGCAGTTATAGGGGGCCCGGGGAGCTGTTTTTT. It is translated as CASSYRGPGELFF.